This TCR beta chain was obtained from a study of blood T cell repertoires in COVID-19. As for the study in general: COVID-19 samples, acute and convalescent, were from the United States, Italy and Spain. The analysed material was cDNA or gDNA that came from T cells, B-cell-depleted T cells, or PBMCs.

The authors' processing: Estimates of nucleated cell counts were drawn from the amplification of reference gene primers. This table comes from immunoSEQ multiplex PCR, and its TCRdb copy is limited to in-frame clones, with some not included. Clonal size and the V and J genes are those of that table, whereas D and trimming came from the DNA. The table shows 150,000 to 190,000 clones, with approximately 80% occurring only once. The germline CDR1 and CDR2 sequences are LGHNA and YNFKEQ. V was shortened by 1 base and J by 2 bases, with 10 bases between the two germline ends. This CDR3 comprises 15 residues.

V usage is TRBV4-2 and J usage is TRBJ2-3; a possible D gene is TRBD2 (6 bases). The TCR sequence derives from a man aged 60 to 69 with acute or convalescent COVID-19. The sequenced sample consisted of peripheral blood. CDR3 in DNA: TGTGCCAGCAGCCAAGGCCGGACTAACACAGATACGCAGTATTTT. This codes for CASSQGRTNTDTQYF.